This TCR beta chain is drawn from a study of OX40 agonist ivuxolimab in advanced cancers. Study overall: Ivuxolimab, an agonistic anti-OX40 (CD134) antibody, was given to patients. Hepatocellular carcinoma, melanoma, renal cell or head and neck cancer occurred in dose-escalation patients. Prior therapy, whether anti-PD-1, anti-PD-L1 or anti-CTLA-4, was allowed, and 40% had some. Study results and limitations: At 0.1 to 3.0 mg/kg, clonal expansion of CD4+ and CD8+ blood T cells had occurred by week 6.

Comments on this clone: Its target is not known.

Data came from immunoSEQ multiplex PCR; TCRdb stores just in-frame clones and leaves some out. This sample has about 58,000 clones, with 75% to 90% found just once. Losses at the gene ends were 0 bases for V and 1 base for J; bases not matched to a gene: 5. Germline assignment: CDR1 KGHSH and CDR2 LQKENI. The CDR3 consists of 16 residues. The source material was CD4+ or CD8+ T cells sorted from blood, sampled in a trial of the OX40 agonist ivuxolimab. This TCR derives from an adult with an advanced solid tumor such as melanoma, head and neck, liver or kidney cancer. The chain links TRBV18 to TRBJ1-1; 7 bases agree with TRBD1. CDR3 sequence: CASSPPSQGTNTEAFF. The CDR3, as DNA: TGTGCCAGCTCACCACCATCACAGGGGACGAACACTGAAGCTTTCTTT.